One and the same sample provided the 29 T cell receptor beta chains below, sequenced in a study of cytomegalovirus exposure and HLA in healthy donors. The table came from immunoSEQ multiplex PCR; TCRdb's copy has only in-frame clones and leaves some out. The sample shows around 61,000 clones, approximately 92% of them seen only once. Sequencing used PBMCs. The source is a young man in good health and CMV-seropositive.

The chain is built from TRBV5-1 and TRBJ2-1, with TRBD2 matching over 7 bases. The CDR3 is 16 amino acids. V dropped 1 base and J dropped 0; count of bases not matched to a gene: 4. CDR1 is SGHRS, CDR2 YFSETQ, per germline. The CDR3 is CASSLSLAVSYNEQFF. In DNA form, the CDR3 reads TGCGCCAGCAGCTTGAGCCTAGCGGTCTCCTACAATGAGCAGTTCTTC.

In DNA, the CDR3 is TGTGCCAGTAGACAGGACAGGGCTGGCAATCAGCCCCAGCATTTT. This translates into CASRQDRAGNQPQHF. The V call is TRBV19, the J call TRBJ1-5; TRBD1 agrees at 8 bases. Trimming removed 6 bases from V and 2 bases from J; junction bases left unmatched: 6. This CDR3 is 15 amino acids long. From germline, CDR1 is LNHDA and CDR2 SQIVND (reference sequence).

V is TRBV28 and J is TRBJ2-7, with a possible D match to TRBD2 (5 bases). The CDR3 length is 16 residues. V lost 6 bases and J lost 3, with 21 bases in between. Germline CDR1 and CDR2: MDHEN and SYDVKM. CDR3 bases: TGTGCCAGCAGCCGTATTAGGACTTTGGGTGACTACGAGCAGTACTTC. Its translation is CASSRIRTLGDYEQYF.

This chain connects TRBV4-1 to TRBJ2-7, with D possibly TRBD1 on 6 matching bases. The CDR3 contains 15 residues. V lost 0 bases, J lost 3 bases, and 12 bases lay in between. Germline CDR1 reads MGHRA; CDR2 reads YSYEKL. CDR3 protein: CASSQDNRADYEQYF. CDR3 DNA sequence: TGCGCCAGCAGCCAAGATAACAGGGCGGACTACGAGCAGTACTTC.

This clone was counted a single time. The J gene is TRBJ2-1, the V gene TRBV11-3; 14 positions match TRBD2. V gave up 4 bases and J gave up 2 bases; unmatched junction bases: 4. The germline gives CDR1 SGHNT, CDR2 YENEEA. CDR3 length equals 17 residues. The CDR3 loop reads CASSSGLAGVPYNEQFF. DNA of the CDR3: TGTGCCAGCAGCTCGGGACTAGCGGGAGTACCCTACAATGAGCAGTTCTTC.

This chain joins TRBV18 and TRBJ1-4, with D possibly being TRBD1 (6 bases). V was trimmed by 4 bases and J by 5 bases, leaving 17 bases between them. The CDR3 is 16 amino acids. CDR1 and CDR2 (germline): KGHSH, LQKENI. This CDR3 reads CASSRPQGSANEKLFF. The CDR3 DNA is TGTGCCAGCTCACGACCACAGGGATCGGCAAATGAAAAACTGTTTTTT.

V gene TRBV5-1 combines with J gene TRBJ2-7; D may be TRBD1 (5 bases). This CDR3 has 12 residues. CDR1 and CDR2 from the germline V gene are SGHRS and YFSETQ. V dropped 0 bases and J dropped 5 bases, with 6 bases sitting between them. The CDR3 loop is CASSLGGHEQYF. The DNA for the CDR3 is TGCGCCAGCAGCTTGGGGGGCCACGAGCAGTACTTC.

Concerning this clone itself: Being one base from a much bigger clone, this may be a read error. The rearrangement links TRBV6-4 to TRBJ2-3, with 7 bases aligning to TRBD2. The CDR3 extends over 15 amino acids. Germline CDR1 reads MRHNA; CDR2 reads SNTAGT. V was clipped by 8 bases and J by 3 bases; unmatched bases: 11. In nucleotides, the CDR3 is TGTGCCAGCCAGAATTCCAACGGGGGGACAGATACGCAGTATTTT. It specifies CASQNSNGGTDTQYF.

This sequence joins TRBV28 and TRBJ1-1, with D possibly matching TRBD1 (5 bases). Deletions cut 7 bases from V and 2 bases from J, with 20 bases between. This CDR3 is 16 amino acids long. The germline V gene has CDR1 MDHEN and CDR2 SYDVKM. CDR3 DNA: TGTGCCAGCACCATCAGAGGGGAGGCCTCAAACACTGAAGCTTTCTTT. This codes for CASTIRGEASNTEAFF.

The V gene is TRBV30, the J gene TRBJ1-3; D not certain. V shed 7 bases and J shed 11 bases, with 12 bases lying between them. The germline V gene has CDR1 GTSNPN and CDR2 SVGIG (reference sequence). This CDR3 spans 10 amino acids. The CDR3 DNA reads TGTGCCTCTCATCGGGTGGCCATATATTTT. Its translation is CASHRVAIYF.

The chain links TRBV2 to TRBJ2-3; a weak D match, TRBD1 (5 bases). This CDR3 comprises 16 residues. CDR1 is SNHLY and CDR2 is FYNNEI in the germline V gene. V shed 3 bases and J shed 2 bases, with 15 bases lying between them. The CDR3 here is CASSEVGLSLTDTQYF. CDR3 coding DNA: TGTGCCAGCAGTGAGGTGGGGCTGTCTCTCACAGATACGCAGTATTTT.

V gene TRBV19 combines with J gene TRBJ1-5, with 9 bases that match TRBD1. CDR3 length equals 15 residues. CDR1 is LNHDA and CDR2 is SQIVND in the germline V gene (reference sequence). The trim removed 8 bases at V and 0 bases at J, leaving 5 bases unmatched. The CDR3 sequence is CASRTGDYSNQPQHF. CDR3 coding DNA: TGTGCCAGTCGGACAGGGGACTATAGCAATCAGCCCCAGCATTTT.

This rearrangement joins TRBV5-1 to TRBJ1-1; D gene unclear. Germline CDR1 and CDR2: SGHRS and YFSETQ. The V gene lost 0 bases and the J gene lost 5 bases, with 11 bases spanning the gap. The CDR3 is 14 amino acids. Written as DNA, the CDR3 is TGCGCCAGCAGCTTGGGAACGGGATCGACTGAAGCTTTCTTT. This codes for CASSLGTGSTEAFF.

The rearrangement links TRBV11-2 to TRBJ2-3, with 10 bases fitting TRBD1. CDR1 SGHAT and CDR2 FQNNGV come from the germline V gene. V lost 3 bases and J lost 0; bases outside the gene matches: 9. This CDR3 has 18 amino acids. The CDR3 here is CASSFRPGTGVSTDTQYF. DNA for the CDR3: TGTGCCAGCAGCTTCCGTCCCGGGACAGGGGTGAGCACAGATACGCAGTATTTT.

The rearrangement uses TRBV28 and TRBJ2-5, with D possibly TRBD1 on 6 matching bases. The germline gives CDR1 MDHEN, CDR2 SYDVKM. Trimming removed 5 bases from V and 3 bases from J, with 10 bases in between. This CDR3 has 13 amino acids. CDR3 nucleotide sequence: TGTGCCAGCAGTCCGGGACACAAAGAGACCCAGTACTTC. Protein sequence: CASSPGHKETQYF.

The chain couples TRBV10-3 to TRBJ2-7; 11 bases are a match to TRBD1. J gave up 6 bases and V 5 bases, and 6 bases lay outside the gene matches. CDR3 size: 14 residues. Germline V gene data show CDR1 as ENHRY and CDR2 as SYGVKD. The CDR3 sequence: CAISTGTGGIEQYF. The CDR3, as DNA: TGTGCCATCAGTACCGGGACAGGGGGAATCGAGCAGTACTTC.

The chain uses TRBV25-1 and TRBJ2-1; 9 bases match TRBD2. The length of the CDR3 is 14 residues. Germline trimming cut 8 bases from V and 8 bases from J; bases unmatched to any gene: 10. The germline CDR1 and CDR2 sequences are MGHDK and SYGVNS. The DNA for the CDR3 is TGTGCCAGCTTCCCCGGCGGGAGGGGCGATGAGCAGTTCTTC. Encoded protein: CASFPGGRGDEQFF. Together with reference TRBV25-1 and TRBJ2-1, the CDR3 gives the full variable domain: EADIYQTPRYLVIGTGKKITLECSQTMGHDKMYWYQQDPGMELHLIHYSYGVNSTEKGDLSSESTVSRIRTEHFPLTLESARPSHTSQYLCASFPGGRGDEQFFGPGTRLTVL.

This sequence joins TRBV5-6 and TRBJ2-7; D perhaps matches TRBD2 (5 bases). The CDR3 consists of 14 residues. Germline loops: CDR1 SGHDT, CDR2 YYEEEE. Between the trimmed V and J ends, which lost 3 bases and 5 bases, there was a span of 15 bases. This chain's CDR3 is CASSSVSSGDEQYF. CDR3 bases: TGTGCCAGCAGCTCCGTCAGCAGCGGAGACGAGCAGTACTTC.

CDR3 bases: TGTGCCAGCAGCTTAGGTACACAACAAGAGACCCAGTACTTC. This codes for CASSLGTQQETQYF. The chain couples TRBV11-1 to TRBJ2-5, with D unresolved. The V end was cut by 1 base, the J end by 2 bases, with 8 bases between. This CDR3 contains 14 residues. In germline, CDR1 is SGHAT, CDR2 FQDESV (reference sequence).

The chain carries TRBV4-2 and TRBJ2-7; TRBD2 matches at 7 bases. Germline V gene lookup returns CDR1 LGHNA and CDR2 YNFKEQ. The CDR3 runs to 15 residues. After removal of 2 bases from V and 2 bases from J, the junction contained 6 bases not matched to a gene. DNA for the CDR3: TGTGCCAGCAGCCAATATACCGGGACTACCTACGAGCAGTACTTC. This gives the protein CASSQYTGTTYEQYF.

This chain links TRBV2 with TRBJ1-1; 8 bases match TRBD1. Germline CDR1 reads SNHLY; CDR2 reads FYNNEI. The CDR3 consists of 14 residues. J lost 0 bases, V lost 6 bases, and 3 bases had no gene match. The DNA for the CDR3 is TGTGCCAGCAGACCGGACAGGGTGAACACTGAAGCTTTCTTT. Translation: CASRPDRVNTEAFF.

This chain connects TRBV28 to TRBJ2-5; 9 bases align to TRBD1. This CDR3 is 12 amino acids long. J was trimmed by 4 bases and V by 6 bases; bases with no gene match: 0. Per the germline V gene, CDR1 is MDHEN and CDR2 is SYDVKM. For the CDR3, the DNA is TGTGCCAGCAGGGGACAGGGAGAGACCCAGTACTTC. Translated: CASRGQGETQYF.

In its sample, this clone is medium-sized (0.01 to 0.1%). V gene TRBV28 combines with J gene TRBJ1-2; D remains ambiguous. The CDR3 length is 11 residues. The V and J ends lost 6 bases and 5 bases respectively, with 7 bases between them. From germline, CDR1 is MDHEN and CDR2 SYDVKM. CDR3 sequence reads: CASRSGYGYTF. CDR3 nucleotides: TGTGCCAGCAGATCGGGGTATGGCTACACCTTC.

The chain couples TRBV19 to TRBJ2-5; D is unclear. The CDR3 consists of 15 residues. Germline lookup yields CDR1 LNHDA and CDR2 SQIVND (reference sequence). Trimming shortened V by 1 base and J by 5 bases, and 14 bases separated the two germline ends. The CDR3 loop reads CASSIALDRVETQYF. The CDR3 DNA sequence: TGTGCCAGTAGTATAGCCCTAGACCGAGTCGAGACCCAGTACTTC.

V usage is TRBV6-1 and J usage is TRBJ1-2, with 8 bases that match TRBD1. The CDR3 sequence is 14 residues long. Per germline, CDR1 MNHNS and CDR2 SASEGT. V was clipped by 7 bases and J by 2 bases; unmatched bases: 6. The DNA of the CDR3 is TGTGCCAGCACCTCGAGGGACAGGAACTATGGCTACACCTTC. Its protein product is CASTSRDRNYGYTF.

The CDR3 region is CAIRLDSTQETQYF. The CDR3 bases are TGTGCCATCAGACTGGACAGCACCCAAGAGACCCAGTACTTC. This chain links TRBV10-3 with TRBJ2-5; the D gene is possibly TRBD1 (6 bases). V was shortened by 6 bases and J by 1 base, with 12 bases between the two germline ends. CDR1 is ENHRY and CDR2 is SYGVKD in the germline V gene. CDR3 length equals 14 residues.

CDR3 region: CASSPSSGSFDNEQFF. The CDR3 DNA reads as TGTGCCAGCAGTCCGTCTAGCGGGAGTTTCGACAATGAGCAGTTCTTC. The chain joins TRBV28 to TRBJ2-1; 10 nucleotides line up with TRBD2. CDR3 length: 16 residues. CDR1 and CDR2 (germline): MDHEN, SYDVKM. With 5 bases clipped from V and 5 bases from J, the junction kept 9 bases outside the gene matches.

The DNA of the CDR3 is TGTGCCAGCGGGGCCATCCCTGGAGGCTACACCTTC. Translation: CASGAIPGGYTF. The chain links TRBV28 to TRBJ1-2; D is perhaps TRBD1 (5 bases). This CDR3 has 12 residues. V was trimmed by 8 bases and J by 8 bases, leaving 15 bases between them. Looked up from germline, CDR1 is MDHEN and CDR2 is SYDVKM.

The chain combines TRBV29-1 with TRBJ1-1, with D hard to call. This CDR3 is 13 amino acids long. From germline, CDR1 is SQVTM and CDR2 ANQGSEA. The V and J ends lost 4 bases and 3 bases respectively, with 12 bases between them. CDR3 sequence reads: CSVVVRGDTEAFF. CDR3 in DNA: TGCAGCGTTGTGGTCCGGGGTGACACTGAAGCTTTCTTT. Drawing the rest from reference TRBV29-1 and TRBJ1-1, the complete variable domain is SAVISQKPSRDICQRGTSLTIQCQVDSQVTMMFWYRQQPGQSLTLIATANQGSEATYESGFVIDKFPISRPNLTFSTLTVSNMSPEDSSIYLCSVVVRGDTEAFFGQGTRLTVV.